This T cell receptor beta chain was observed in a study of CD8 T cells in ankylosing spondylitis (dated by TCRdb to about 2017). Background for the entire study: The study set out to find disease-linked TCR variants by profiling T cell receptor beta repertoires in ankylosing spondylitis patients and healthy donors. Peripheral blood was sampled, and synovial fluid was additionally collected from ankylosing spondylitis patients. The full study cohort comprised about 25 ankylosing spondylitis patients and 85 to 120 healthy donors.

This clonotype appeared many times. The antigen it binds to is not known. No clone much larger than this one lies a single base away; base qualities are absent. Reading from cysteine to phenylalanine, the CDR3 counts 11 amino acids. Only the CDR3 DNA stays, 33 bases, in frame from base 1. V sheds 5 bases and J sheds 6 bases, leaving 7 bases between their ends. CDR1 SQVTM and CDR2 ANQGSEA are derived from the germline V gene. The reads were generated on an Illumina HiSeq 2500. Quantitative 5'-RACE with molecular barcodes was the method used to prepare the TCR beta libraries. In the source study's methods: A new computational method based on a probabilistic model of VDJ rearrangement was used to identify disease-linked TCR variants. TCRdb passed the public sequencing reads through fastp at Q25 and MiXCR, retaining productive beta sequences. Rows with a matching CDR3 protein are joined into one entry that keeps the most common DNA and genes. TCRdb, rather than the study authors, made the V and J calls. Recorded for this sample are around 180,000 distinct CDR3 sequences; roughly 13% of them occurred a single time. The top ten constitute about 11% of the sample.

The paper's findings and limits, for the study overall: A CD8+ phenotype was shown by the disease-linked clones, which were found at relatively low frequencies in peripheral blood. Blood from ankylosing spondylitis patients appeared to be characterized by a TCR beta motif made up of several highly homologous amino acid variants. Some TCR beta motif variants had previously been reported in synovial fluid and blood of reactive arthritis patients, which suggested common disease-initiation mechanisms. According to the report, matched synovial fluid samples from ankylosing spondylitis patients were significantly enriched for the disease-linked clones.

This receptor chain uses TRBV29-1 and TRBJ2-2, and TRBD1 may be the D gene, going by 5 matching bases. Input material: blood, either unsorted or a sorted T cell fraction (not recorded which). The sequence came from a female donor with ankylosing spondylitis or in good health (not recorded which). The DNA sequence is TGCAGCGTTAGGGGCCCCGGGGAGCTGTTTTTT. It encodes CSVRGPGELFF.